Following are 5 T cell receptor beta chains from one sample sequenced in a study of graft-versus-host responses after intestinal transplantation. Their specific antigens are unknown. Measured with immunoSEQ multiplex PCR; TCRdb has only the in-frame clones, and not every one. The table includes 20,000 to 25,000 clones, 82% detected once. This specimen was unstimulated CD8+ T cells sorted from spleen or lymph node cells, taken before transplant. Receptors originate from a human donor who was the organ donor for an intestinal transplant.

V gene TRBV10-3 combines with J gene TRBJ1-1; 7 positions agree with TRBD1. The CDR3 consists of 15 residues. Looked up from germline, CDR1 is ENHRY and CDR2 is SYGVKD. V shed 3 bases and J 0 bases; nucleotides not matched to a gene: 4. Here the CDR3 reads CAISDQTGLNTEAFF. CDR3 bases: TGTGCCATCAGTGACCAGACAGGGTTGAACACTGAAGCTTTCTTT.

This sequence joins TRBV29-1 and TRBJ1-3, with D hard to call. V was trimmed by 5 bases and J by 0 bases, leaving 2 bases between them. Looked up from germline, CDR1 is SQVTM and CDR2 is ANQGSEA. There are 11 residues in the CDR3. The DNA for the CDR3 is TGCAGCGTTCTCTCTGGAAACACCATATATTTT. This translates into CSVLSGNTIYF.

The V and J genes are TRBV30 and TRBJ1-1; D is unclear. Looked up from germline, CDR1 is GTSNPN and CDR2 is SVGIG (reference sequence). The CDR3 consists of 13 residues. Trimming removed 3 bases from V and 1 base from J, with 9 bases in between. CDR3 amino acids: CAWSPGSNTEAFF. As DNA, the CDR3 is TGTGCCTGGAGCCCCGGGTCGAACACTGAAGCTTTCTTT.

Only a few counts were recorded for this clone. Other nucleotide sequences in the sample specify the same CDR3. The rearrangement links TRBV9 to TRBJ2-3; D is ambiguous. Trimming took 1 base from V and 6 from J, leaving 9 bases between them. CDR1 and CDR2 from the germline V gene are SGDLS and YYNGEE. This CDR3 region has 13 residues. The CDR3 DNA is TGTGCCAGCAGCGTATACCGGCGGGATACGCAGTATTTT. Amino acid sequence: CASSVYRRDTQYF.

The chain couples TRBV7-9 to TRBJ2-7; TRBD1 or TRBD2 may be the D gene (5 bases each). From germline, CDR1 is SEHNR and CDR2 FQNEAQ (reference sequence). V lost 3 bases and J 2 bases, leaving 11 bases between the germline ends. This CDR3 is 14 amino acids long. CDR3 sequence: CASSFTGTTYEQYF. CDR3 DNA: TGTGCCAGCAGCTTCACCGGGACCACCTACGAGCAGTACTTC.